Below, 17 T cell receptor beta chains from the same sample are listed, as sequenced in a study of blood T cells in healthy people across ages. A second 7 to 11 cycle PCR used barcoded and J-beta primers. TCRdb re-called the 5' RACE reads through MiXCR, storing one row per CDR3 protein. The repertoire holds around 800,000 distinct CDR3 sequences, with about a quarter as singletons. The same data also went into a second study, on T cells of mothers and their children.

Sequenced: blood. The receptors were gathered from a boy between 10 and 17 years old in good health.

This clonotype was seen a few times. V gene TRBV5-1 combines with J gene TRBJ2-3, with D perhaps matching TRBD2 (6 bases). Trimming took 4 bases from V and 2 from J, leaving 11 bases between them. Germline assignment: CDR1 SGHRS and CDR2 YFSETQ. The CDR3 spans 14 residues. The CDR3 region is CASSTGLSTDTQYF. For the CDR3, the DNA is TGCGCCAGCAGCACGGGACTTTCCACAGATACGCAGTATTTT.

This clonotype was detected many times. The chain has TRBV9 and TRBJ1-6, with 7 nucleotides matching TRBD1. This CDR3 has 14 amino acids. The V gene end was trimmed by 0 bases and the J gene end by 14 bases; junction bases not matched to a gene: 8. The germline gives CDR1 SGDLS, CDR2 YYNGEE. CDR3 bases: TGTGCCAGCAGCGTAGAGGGGGCGCCCTCGGCCCTCCACTTT. It specifies CASSVEGAPSALHF.

The chain carries TRBV20-1 and TRBJ1-6; no clear D gene. V was trimmed by 1 base and J by 13 bases, leaving 8 bases between them. Germline V gives CDR1 DFQATT, CDR2 SNEGSKA (reference sequence). CDR3 length: 11 amino acids. Here the CDR3 reads CSARGYRPLHF. CDR3 coding DNA: TGCAGTGCTAGAGGTTACCGGCCCCTCCACTTT.

The genes are TRBV25-1 and TRBJ2-5; tentatively, D is TRBD1 (5 bases). Germline assignment: CDR1 MGHDK and CDR2 SYGVNS. V was pared by 5 bases and J by 5 bases, with 15 bases between. The CDR3 loop spans 14 amino acids. This CDR3 is CASSRQTPGETQYF. In DNA, the CDR3 is TGTGCCAGCAGTCGACAGACCCCTGGGGAGACCCAGTACTTC.

The chain links TRBV6-1 to TRBJ2-2; D possibly corresponds to TRBD1 (6 bases). V was trimmed by 6 bases and J by 5 bases, leaving 10 bases between them. In germline, CDR1 is MNHNS, CDR2 SASEGT. The CDR3 runs to 13 residues. CDR3 DNA: TGTGCCAGCAGCATCACAGGGACCGGGGAGCTGTTTTTT. Protein product: CASSITGTGELFF.

This clonotype was seen a few times. The rearrangement links TRBV5-1 to TRBJ2-7, with a weak D call TRBD1 (7 bases). The germline gives CDR1 SGHRS, CDR2 YFSETQ. CDR3 length: 14 residues. V was clipped by 3 bases and J by 5 bases, with 15 bases between them. CDR3 residues: CASSSTAGTDEQYF. The CDR3, as DNA: TGCGCCAGCAGCTCGACCGCGGGGACAGACGAGCAGTACTTC.

This clonotype occurred once. The chain couples TRBV10-3 to TRBJ1-2; D unclear. This CDR3 contains 17 residues. The V gene's germline CDR1 is ENHRY and CDR2 SYGVKD. V was pared by 0 bases and J by 0 bases, with 14 bases between. This chain's CDR3 is CAISESPGGRTNYGYTF. In DNA form, the CDR3 reads TGTGCCATCAGTGAGTCACCGGGAGGTCGGACTAACTATGGCTACACCTTC.

The V and J genes are TRBV12-3 or TRBV12-4 and TRBJ1-1; the D is unclear. V was cut by 6 bases and J by 6 bases, with 14 bases left in between. There are 13 residues in the CDR3. CDR3 loop: CASSSGSWAEAFF. Here the CDR3 DNA reads TGTGCCAGCAGCTCGGGGTCCTGGGCTGAAGCTTTCTTT.

This clonotype was detected only a few times. The chain joins TRBV9 to TRBJ2-5, with a weak D call TRBD1 (6 bases). Matching the DNA end better, TRBJ2-1 makes the J call doubtful. The CDR3 sequence is 14 residues long. Germline lookup yields CDR1 SGDLS and CDR2 YYNGEE. The CDR3 DNA is TGTGCCAGCAGCCTAACGACAGGCTACAATGAGCAGTTCTTC. It translates to CASSLTTGYNEQFF.

This clonotype was observed a few times. The chain uses TRBV20-1 and TRBJ2-1; D tentatively reads TRBD1 or TRBD2 (6 bases each). Germline V gene lookup returns CDR1 DFQATT and CDR2 SNEGSKA (reference sequence). The CDR3 covers 11 residues. The V and J ends lost 4 bases and 8 bases respectively, with 9 bases between them. Here the CDR3 reads CSAKGGYEQFF. CDR3 nucleotide sequence: TGCAGTGCTAAGGGGGGCTATGAGCAGTTCTTC.

This chain uses TRBV3-1 with TRBJ1-2, with TRBD1 as a possible D gene (5 bases). The V end lost 4 bases, the J end lost 7 bases, and 16 bases lay between the germline ends. CDR3 size: 14 residues. Germline V CDR1 and CDR2: LGHDT, YNNKEL (reference sequence). The CDR3 bases are TGTGCCAGCAGCCTTGAGGGGTCGTTAGGTGGCTACACCTTC. Protein: CASSLEGSLGGYTF.

This clonotype was detected only a few times. V is TRBV28 and J is TRBJ2-5, with 8 nucleotides matching TRBD2. The J call may be faulty, since TRBJ2-1 better matches the DNA end. The CDR3 length is 15 residues. The germline CDR1 and CDR2 sequences are MDHEN and SYDVKM. The CDR3 reads CASSWWAGGDYEQFF. The DNA for the CDR3 is TGTGCCAGCTCCTGGTGGGCGGGGGGTGATTATGAGCAGTTCTTC.

This clonotype has a handful of counts. V is TRBV6-5 and J is TRBJ2-2; TRBD1 aligns across 8 bases. With 2 bases clipped from V and 4 bases from J, the junction kept 3 bases outside the gene matches. Per the germline V gene, CDR1 is MNHEY and CDR2 is SVGAGI. CDR3 length: 15 residues. CDR3 nucleotide sequence: TGTGCCAGCAGTTACGGTCAGGGGGCCACCGGGGAGCTGTTTTTT. Protein: CASSYGQGATGELFF.

On this clonotype: The germline gene is not matched at one end of the junction; a read error may be the cause. The rearrangement links TRBV5-6 to TRBJ2-3; D perhaps matches TRBD1 (5 bases). Per the germline V gene, CDR1 is SGHDT and CDR2 is YYEEEE. CDR3 length: 16 amino acids. The CDR3 reads CASSSLPGPPKDTQYF. The CDR3 region has the DNA TGCGCCAGCAGCTCATTACCAGGGCCCCCTAAGGATACGCAGTATTTT.

This clonotype came up many times. V and J are TRBV12-3 or TRBV12-4 and TRBJ2-5; tentatively, D is TRBD2 (7 bases). V lost 3 bases to trimming and J lost 5 bases, with 16 bases between them. The CDR3 spans 15 residues. This chain's CDR3 is CASSFTSGGGETQYF. CDR3 DNA: TGTGCCAGCAGTTTCACGTCGGGGGGCGGGGAGACCCAGTACTTC.

The V gene is TRBV30, the J gene TRBJ2-1; 7 bases match TRBD2. The CDR3 has 13 residues. Germline V gene sequence: CDR1 GTSNPN, CDR2 SVGIG (reference sequence). The CDR3 nucleotides read TGTGGCACCACGGGGGGCTCCTACAATGAGCAGTTCTTC. It yields the protein CGTTGGSYNEQFF.

The J gene is TRBJ2-2, the V gene TRBV5-1, with D hard to call. The germline V and J ends were trimmed by 0 bases and 4 bases, with 10 bases remaining between them. Germline loops: CDR1 SGHRS, CDR2 YFSETQ. This CDR3 contains 15 residues. CDR3 sequence: CASSLALGLTGELFF. In nucleotides, the CDR3 is TGCGCCAGCAGCTTGGCCCTAGGGCTCACCGGGGAGCTGTTTTTT.